A single sample gave rise to the 3 T cell receptor beta chains below, sequenced in a study of vaccination effects on CD4 cells after COVID-19. Repertoires were generated with immunoSEQ multiplex PCR, while TCRdb's copy carries only in-frame clones and drops some. The sample yields some 40,000 clones, around two thirds seen once. Pools of viral peptides were used by the ViraFEST assay to expand antigen-specific CD4+ T cells ahead of sequencing. Cells that had been cultured for 10 days were the source of isolated CD4+ T cells. The person had a PCR-confirmed SARS-CoV-2 infection during March to December 2020. No antigen has been identified for these receptors. This specimen was CD4+ T cells from PBMCs cultured with HCoV-NL63 spike peptides, taken before COVID-19 vaccination. These receptors were obtained from a human donor who had a prior SARS-CoV-2 infection.

The V gene is TRBV18, the J gene TRBJ2-7; 8 nucleotides agree with TRBD1. The CDR3 has 15 amino acids. V shed 3 bases and J 1 base; nucleotides not matched to a gene: 5. Germline V lookup: CDR1 KGHSH, CDR2 LQKENI. The CDR3 nucleotides read TGTGCCAGCTCACCGACAGGGGCCCTGTCCTACGAGCAGTACTTC. Translated, it gives CASSPTGALSYEQYF.

The CDR3 DNA is TGTGCCAGCAGTTTAAAGGGGGGTTATGGCTACACCTTC. It is translated as CASSLKGGYGYTF. The chain uses TRBV12-3 or TRBV12-4 and TRBJ1-2, with D possibly TRBD1 on 6 matching bases. V was trimmed by 2 bases and J by 5 bases, leaving 9 bases between them. CDR3 length: 13 residues.

The chain employs TRBV6-5 and TRBJ1-2; 7 bases map to TRBD1. The CDR3 is 13 residues long. In germline, CDR1 is MNHEY, CDR2 SVGAGI. The V segment lost 7 bases and the J segment 4 bases; nucleotides outside the gene matches: 6. This CDR3 is CASTDRLGYGYTF. CDR3 in DNA: TGTGCCAGCACGGACAGGCTGGGCTATGGCTACACCTTC.